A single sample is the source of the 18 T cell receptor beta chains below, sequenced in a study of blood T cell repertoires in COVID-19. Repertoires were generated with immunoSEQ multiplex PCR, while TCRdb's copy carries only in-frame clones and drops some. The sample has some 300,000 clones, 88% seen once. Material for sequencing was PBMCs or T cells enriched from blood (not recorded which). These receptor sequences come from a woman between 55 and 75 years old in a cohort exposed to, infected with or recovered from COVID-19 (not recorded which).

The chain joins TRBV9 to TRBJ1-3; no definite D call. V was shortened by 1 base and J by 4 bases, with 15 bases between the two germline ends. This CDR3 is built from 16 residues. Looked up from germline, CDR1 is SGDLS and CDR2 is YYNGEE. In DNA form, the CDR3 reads TGTGCCAGCAGCGTACTTCCGGGTTCGGTCGGAAACACCATATATTTT. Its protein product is CASSVLPGSVGNTIYF.

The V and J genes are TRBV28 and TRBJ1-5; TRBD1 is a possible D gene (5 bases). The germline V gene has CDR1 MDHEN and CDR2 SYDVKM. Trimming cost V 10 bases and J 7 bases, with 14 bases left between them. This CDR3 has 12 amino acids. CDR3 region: CATRVLRQPQHF. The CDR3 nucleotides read TGTGCCACCAGGGTTTTGAGGCAGCCCCAGCATTTT.

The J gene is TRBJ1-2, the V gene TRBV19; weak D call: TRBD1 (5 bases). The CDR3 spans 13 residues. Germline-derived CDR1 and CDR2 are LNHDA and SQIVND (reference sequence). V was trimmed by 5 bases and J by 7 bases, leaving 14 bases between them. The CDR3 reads CASSYVDRGGYTF. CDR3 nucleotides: TGTGCCAGTAGTTACGTTGACAGAGGTGGCTACACCTTC.

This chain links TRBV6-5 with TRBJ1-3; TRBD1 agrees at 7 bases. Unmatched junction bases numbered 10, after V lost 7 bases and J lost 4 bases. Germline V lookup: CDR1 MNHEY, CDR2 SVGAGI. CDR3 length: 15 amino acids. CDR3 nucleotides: TGTGCCAGCACCTCGGACAGGTTTATCGGAAACACCATATATTTT. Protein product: CASTSDRFIGNTIYF.

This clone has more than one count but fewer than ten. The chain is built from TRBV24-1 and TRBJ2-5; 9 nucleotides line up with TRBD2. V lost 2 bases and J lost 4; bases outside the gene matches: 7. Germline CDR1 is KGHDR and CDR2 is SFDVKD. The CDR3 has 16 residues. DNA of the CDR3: TGTGCCACCAGTGATTATGGCGGGAGGGCCGGAGAGACCCAGTACTTC. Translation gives CATSDYGGRAGETQYF.

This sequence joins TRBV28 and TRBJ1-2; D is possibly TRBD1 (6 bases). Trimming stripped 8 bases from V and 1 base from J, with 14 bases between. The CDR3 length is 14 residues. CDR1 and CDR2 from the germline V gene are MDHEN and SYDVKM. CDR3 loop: CASWRTDYNYGYTF. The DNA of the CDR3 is TGTGCCAGCTGGCGGACAGACTATAACTATGGCTACACCTTC.

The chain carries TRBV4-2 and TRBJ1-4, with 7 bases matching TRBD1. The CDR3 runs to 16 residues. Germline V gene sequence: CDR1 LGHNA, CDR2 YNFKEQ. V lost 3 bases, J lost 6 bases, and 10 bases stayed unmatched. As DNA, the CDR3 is TGTGCCAGCAGCCAGGCTTCCGGGACAGACGATGAAAAACTGTTTTTT. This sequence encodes CASSQASGTDDEKLFF.

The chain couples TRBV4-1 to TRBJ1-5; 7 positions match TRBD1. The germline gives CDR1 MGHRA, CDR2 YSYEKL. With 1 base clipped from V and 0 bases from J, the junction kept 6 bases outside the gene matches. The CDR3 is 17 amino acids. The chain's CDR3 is CASSQVGTAISNQPQHF. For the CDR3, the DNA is TGCGCCAGCAGCCAAGTTGGGACAGCGATTAGCAATCAGCCCCAGCATTTT.

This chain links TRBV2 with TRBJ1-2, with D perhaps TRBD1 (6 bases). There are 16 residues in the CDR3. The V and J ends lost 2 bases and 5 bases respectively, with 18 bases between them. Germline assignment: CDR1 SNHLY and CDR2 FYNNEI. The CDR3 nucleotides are TGTGCCAGCAGTGAAAGGGCAGGGGCGGGCCAATATGGCTACACCTTC. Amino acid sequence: CASSERAGAGQYGYTF.

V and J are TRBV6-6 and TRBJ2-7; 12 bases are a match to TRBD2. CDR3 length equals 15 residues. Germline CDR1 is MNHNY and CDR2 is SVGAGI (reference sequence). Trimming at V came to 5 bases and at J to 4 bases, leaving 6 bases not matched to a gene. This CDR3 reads CASSLAGGLGYEQYF. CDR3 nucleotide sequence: TGTGCCAGCAGTCTAGCGGGAGGGCTCGGTTACGAGCAGTACTTC.

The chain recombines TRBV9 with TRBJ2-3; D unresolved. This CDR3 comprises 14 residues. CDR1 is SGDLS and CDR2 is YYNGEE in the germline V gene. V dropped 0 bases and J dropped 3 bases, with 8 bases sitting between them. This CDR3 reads CASSVAAGTDTQYF. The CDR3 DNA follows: TGTGCCAGCAGCGTAGCGGCCGGGACAGATACGCAGTATTTT.

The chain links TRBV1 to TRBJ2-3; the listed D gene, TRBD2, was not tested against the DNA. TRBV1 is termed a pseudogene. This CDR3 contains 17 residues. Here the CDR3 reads CTSSQVPGLAPPDTQYF. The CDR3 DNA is TGCACCAGCAGCCAAGTTCCTGGCCTAGCGCCGCCAGATACGCAGTATTTT.

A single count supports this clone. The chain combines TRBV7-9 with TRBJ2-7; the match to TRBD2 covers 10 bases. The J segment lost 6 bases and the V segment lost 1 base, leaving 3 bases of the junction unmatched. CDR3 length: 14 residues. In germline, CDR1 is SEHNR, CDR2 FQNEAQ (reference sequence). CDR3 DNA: TGTGCCAGCAGCTTAGAAGCGGGAGGGAGCGAGCAGTACTTC. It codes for CASSLEAGGSEQYF.

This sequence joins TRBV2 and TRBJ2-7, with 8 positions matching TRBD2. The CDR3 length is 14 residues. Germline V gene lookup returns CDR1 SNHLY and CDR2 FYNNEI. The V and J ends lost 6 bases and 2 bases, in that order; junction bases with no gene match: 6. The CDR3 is CASSIAGTAYEQYF. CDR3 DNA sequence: TGTGCCAGCAGCATAGCGGGAACGGCCTACGAGCAGTACTTC.

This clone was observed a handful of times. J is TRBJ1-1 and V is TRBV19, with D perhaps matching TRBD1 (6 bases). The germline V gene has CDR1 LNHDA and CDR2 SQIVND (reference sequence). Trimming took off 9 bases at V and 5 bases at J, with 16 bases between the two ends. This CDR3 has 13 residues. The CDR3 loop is CASAGGAVTEAFF. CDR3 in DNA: TGTGCCAGCGCGGGGGGGGCAGTAACTGAAGCTTTCTTT.

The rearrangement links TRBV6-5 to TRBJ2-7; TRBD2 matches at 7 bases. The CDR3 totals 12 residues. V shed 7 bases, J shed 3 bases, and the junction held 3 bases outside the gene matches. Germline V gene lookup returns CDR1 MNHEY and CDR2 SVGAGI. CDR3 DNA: TGTGCCAGCACTGGGGGGGGCTACGAGCAGTACTTC. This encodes CASTGGGYEQYF.

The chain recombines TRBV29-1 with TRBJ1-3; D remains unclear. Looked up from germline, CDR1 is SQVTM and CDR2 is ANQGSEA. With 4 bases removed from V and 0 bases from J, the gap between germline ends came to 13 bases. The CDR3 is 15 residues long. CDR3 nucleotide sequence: TGCAGCGTTGTAGTCCCGGCGGACTCTGGAAACACCATATATTTT. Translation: CSVVVPADSGNTIYF.

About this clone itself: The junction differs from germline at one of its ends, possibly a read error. This chain's CDR3 is CASSPQTGSLAEQYF. As DNA, the CDR3 is TGTGCTAGCAGCCCCCAGACTGGCTCCCTAGCCGAGCAGTACTTC. The chain couples TRBV7-7 to TRBJ2-7; weak D call: TRBD2 (5 bases). Germline CDR1 reads SSHAT; CDR2 reads FNYEAQ (reference sequence). CDR3 length: 15 amino acids.